The clone carrying this T cell receptor (beta chain) was seen a few times. The antigen is undetermined. This sample's treatment: about 20 received Ad26.COV2.S at low or high dose, single or two shots; 5 received placebo; per-sample allocation not given. Sample collection was performed on day 63 after the first vaccine or placebo injection. An Ad26 vector carrying the Wuhan-strain SARS-CoV-2 spike served as the vaccine. The sample comes from a study of Ad26.COV2.S vaccination and SARS-CoV-2 variants. Whole-study results and caveats: Vaccinated and placebo-treated recipients had similar non-spike TCR breadth. Vaccinees showed greater spike-specific TCR breadth than placebo recipients.

Generated by immunoSEQ multiplex PCR, the TCRdb table keeps only in-frame clones and is missing some. Among about half a million clones listed, nearly 90% were seen once. The CDR3 is 13 residues long. V gave up 5 bases and J gave up 6 bases, with 14 bases separating them. Germline V gene data show CDR1 as MNHEY and CDR2 as SMNVEV (reference sequence). The specimen comprised peripheral blood, sampled in a trial of Ad26.COV2.S vaccine versus placebo. This receptor was identified in a person aged 18-60 years who received the Ad26.COV2.S COVID-19 vaccine or a placebo. The chain uses TRBV27 and TRBJ2-7; D may be TRBD2 (6 bases). The DNA of the CDR3 is TGTGCCAGCAGTACTCACGGGACTCTCGAGCAGTACTTC. Encoded protein: CASSTHGTLEQYF.